Shown below are 14 T cell receptor beta chains from a single sample sequenced in a study of PD-L1 blockade in urothelial cancer. The data were produced by immunoSEQ multiplex PCR, yet TCRdb's version contains in-frame clones alone and is incomplete. The repertoire holds more than 50,000 clones, with under 90% as singletons. Time point: pretreatment peripheral blood. This specimen was PBMCs, taken around atezolizumab (anti-PD-L1) treatment. The origin of the receptors is a man in his 70s with urothelial cancer.

This clone has more than one count but fewer than ten. In DNA, the CDR3 is TGTGCCAGCAGTAGGTTTCGGGAAAATGAGCAGTTCTTC. This translates into CASSRFRENEQFF. This chain connects TRBV6-4 to TRBJ2-1, with D possibly being TRBD2 (5 bases). Trimming left V 5 bases short and J 7 bases short, with 12 bases between. This CDR3 has 13 amino acids. The V gene's germline CDR1 is MRHNA and CDR2 SNTAGT.

The rearrangement uses TRBV28 and TRBJ1-1, with no clear D. V lost 8 bases, J lost 1 base, and 14 bases lay in between. CDR3 size: 14 residues. CDR1 MDHEN and CDR2 SYDVKM come from the germline V gene. The CDR3 DNA reads as TGTGCCAGCGTTGTAGAAAGAGGGAACACTGAAGCTTTCTTT. This encodes CASVVERGNTEAFF.

The chain employs TRBV18 and TRBJ2-7; TRBD1 matches at 9 bases. V gave up 6 bases and J gave up 5 bases; unmatched junction bases: 11. In germline, CDR1 is KGHSH, CDR2 LQKENI. The length of the CDR3 is 15 residues. The CDR3: CASSLQGADKNEQYF. The CDR3 DNA sequence: TGTGCCAGCTCTCTACAGGGGGCGGATAAGAACGAGCAGTACTTC.

The CDR3 DNA sequence: TGTGCCACCAGCAGAGTTTCGACTTTCCAAAATGAGCAGTTCTTC. This sequence encodes CATSRVSTFQNEQFF. The J gene is TRBJ2-1, the V gene TRBV15; no clear D gene. Germline V CDR1 and CDR2: LNHNV, YYDKDF (reference sequence). Trimming cost V 1 base and J 7 bases, with 14 bases left between them. The CDR3 length is 15 residues.

The CDR3 DNA follows: TGCAGCGTTCGACAGGGGGGCACAGATACGCAGTATTTT. It specifies CSVRQGGTDTQYF. The V gene is TRBV29-1, the J gene TRBJ2-3; 9 bases map to TRBD1. The germline V gene encodes CDR1 SQVTM and CDR2 ANQGSEA. J gave up 1 base and V 5 bases, and 1 base lay outside the gene matches. This CDR3 contains 13 residues.

This chain links TRBV18 with TRBJ2-3, with 7 positions matching TRBD1. V lost 6 bases and J lost 1; bases outside the gene matches: 7. CDR1 and CDR2 from the germline V gene are KGHSH and LQKENI. CDR3 length: 15 amino acids. CDR3 region: CASSPTGVGTDTQYF. Written as DNA, the CDR3 is TGTGCCAGCTCGCCAACAGGGGTGGGCACAGATACGCAGTATTTT.

This sequence joins TRBV4-2 and TRBJ2-1, with 9 bases fitting TRBD2. Germline trimming cut 2 bases from V and 9 bases from J; bases unmatched to any gene: 8. Germline V gives CDR1 LGHNA, CDR2 YNFKEQ. This CDR3 spans 15 amino acids. The chain's CDR3 is CASSQSGTSQGEQFF. CDR3 in DNA: TGTGCCAGCAGCCAAAGCGGGACTAGCCAGGGTGAGCAGTTCTTC.

The V gene is TRBV5-4, the J gene TRBJ1-2, with TRBD1 identical over 7 bases. The trim removed 0 bases at V and 8 bases at J, leaving 10 bases unmatched. This CDR3 is 15 amino acids long. Germline V gene lookup returns CDR1 SGHNT and CDR2 YYREEE (reference sequence). CDR3 coding DNA: TGTGCCAGCAGCTTGGGGGGCAGGGGGTACGCGGGCTACACCTTC. Protein: CASSLGGRGYAGYTF.

This CDR3 is CASGELLQGEQYF. In DNA, the CDR3 is TGTGCCAGCGGAGAGCTCCTTCAGGGCGAGCAGTACTTC. V and J are TRBV6-1 and TRBJ2-7; tentative D call: TRBD1 (5 bases). V dropped 8 bases and J dropped 6 bases, with 17 bases sitting between them. The CDR3 is made up of 13 amino acids. Germline assignment: CDR1 MNHNS and CDR2 SASEGT.

The chain carries TRBV2 and TRBJ2-2, with D perhaps matching TRBD2 (7 bases). The CDR3 is 16 residues long. Trimming removed 4 bases from V and 3 bases from J, with 15 bases in between. Germline CDR1 SNHLY, CDR2 FYNNEI. CDR3 region: CASSVRGGLDTGELFF. The CDR3 DNA follows: TGTGCCAGCAGTGTGAGGGGGGGGTTGGACACCGGGGAGCTGTTTTTT.

V gene TRBV2 combines with J gene TRBJ1-1, with a possible D match to TRBD1 (5 bases). The CDR3 runs to 14 residues. V was shortened by 4 bases and J by 3 bases, with 12 bases between the two germline ends. The germline V gene encodes CDR1 SNHLY and CDR2 FYNNEI. The CDR3 bases are TGTGCCAGCAGTGGGGTCGGGGGGGACACTGAAGCTTTCTTT. Translation gives CASSGVGGDTEAFF.

The chain couples TRBV7-9 to TRBJ2-5; D remains ambiguous. CDR1 is SEHNR and CDR2 is FQNEAQ in the germline V gene (reference sequence). The V end lost 4 bases, the J end lost 5 bases, and 11 bases lay between the germline ends. CDR3 length equals 13 residues. The CDR3 spells CASSSPRSETQYF. CDR3 DNA: TGTGCCAGCAGCTCCCCTAGGAGTGAGACCCAGTACTTC.

The chain carries TRBV18 and TRBJ1-1, with a tentative D call TRBD1 (5 bases). Deletions cut 2 bases from V and 5 bases from J, with 12 bases between. This CDR3 comprises 14 residues. Germline assignment: CDR1 KGHSH and CDR2 LQKENI. The CDR3 coding sequence is TGTGCCAGCTCACCAGTGGGGGGTTTGACTGAAGCTTTCTTT. This gives the protein CASSPVGGLTEAFF.

The chain is built from TRBV6-1 and TRBJ1-5; 10 bases match TRBD1. The CDR3 consists of 14 residues. With V trimmed by 7 bases and J by 4 bases, 4 bases remained unmatched. Germline V CDR1 and CDR2: MNHNS, SASEGT. CDR3 DNA: TGTGCCAGCATGGGGGGACAGGGGAATCAGCCCCAGCATTTT. It codes for CASMGGQGNQPQHF.